The clone carrying this T cell receptor (beta chain) occurred once. Its antigen is not identified. The CDR3 extends over 16 amino acids. Germline CDR1 SGHRS, CDR2 YFSETQ. J gave up 2 bases and V 0 bases, and 5 bases lay outside the gene matches. Both 60 Vbeta primers and 13 Jbeta primers went into the PCR. Some clones are missing from TCRdb's copy, which holds only in-frame ones; the method was immunoSEQ multiplex PCR. Altogether about 150,000 clones are present, 70% to 85% being singletons, with the ten largest covering 5% to 8.5%. The data were taken from a study of cytomegalovirus exposure and HLA in healthy donors. Study observations and caveats: Later analysis showed TCR association rates varying by HLA locus, highest for DRB1 and lowest for HLA-C. Donors belonging to an Asian-associated ancestry cluster reportedly showed fewer N-insertions in productive TCRs than the approximately 670-donor mean, according to what a later analysis found.

The TCR originated in a man aged 40-49 years in good health and CMV-seropositive. The chain carries TRBV5-1 and TRBJ2-1, with 7 positions matching TRBD2. Sequencing used PBMCs. This chain's CDR3 is CASSLGAGSAYNEQFF. CDR3 sequence (DNA): TGCGCCAGCAGCTTGGGAGCGGGATCGGCCTACAATGAGCAGTTCTTC.